This T cell receptor (beta chain) was retrieved from a study of cytomegalovirus exposure and HLA in healthy donors. Trimming stripped 5 bases from V and 0 bases from J, with 13 bases between. There are 15 residues in the CDR3. The germline V gene encodes CDR1 MNHNS and CDR2 SASEGT. Researchers ran the PCR with 60 Vbeta and 13 Jbeta primers. Profiled with immunoSEQ multiplex PCR; TCRdb holds only in-frame clones, not every one. The sample includes 150,000 or so clones, 65% to 80% of them seen just once. This receptor was taken from a woman aged 40 to 49 in good health and CMV-seronegative. The sequencing input was PBMCs. The chain employs TRBV6-1 and TRBJ1-1; TRBD1 might be the D (5 bases). The CDR3 loop is CASSPADRLNTEAFF. CDR3 nucleotide sequence: TGTGCCAGCAGTCCCGCCGACAGATTGAACACTGAAGCTTTCTTT.